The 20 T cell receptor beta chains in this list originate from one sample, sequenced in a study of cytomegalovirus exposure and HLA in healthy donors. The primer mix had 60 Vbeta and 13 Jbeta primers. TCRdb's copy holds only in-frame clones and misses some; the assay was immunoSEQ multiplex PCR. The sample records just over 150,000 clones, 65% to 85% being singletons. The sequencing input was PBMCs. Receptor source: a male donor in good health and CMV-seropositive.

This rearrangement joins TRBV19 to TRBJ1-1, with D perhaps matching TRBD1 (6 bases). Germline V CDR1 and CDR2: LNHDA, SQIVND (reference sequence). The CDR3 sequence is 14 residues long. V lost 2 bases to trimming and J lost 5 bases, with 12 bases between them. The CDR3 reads CASSIMGARTEAFF. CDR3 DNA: TGTGCCAGTAGTATAATGGGGGCGAGGACTGAAGCTTTCTTT.

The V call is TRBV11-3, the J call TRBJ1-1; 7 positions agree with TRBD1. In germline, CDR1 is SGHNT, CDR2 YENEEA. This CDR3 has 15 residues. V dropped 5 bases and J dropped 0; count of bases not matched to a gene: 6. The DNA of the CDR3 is TGTGCCAGCAGCGCCCTGACAGGGTTGAACACTGAAGCTTTCTTT. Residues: CASSALTGLNTEAFF.

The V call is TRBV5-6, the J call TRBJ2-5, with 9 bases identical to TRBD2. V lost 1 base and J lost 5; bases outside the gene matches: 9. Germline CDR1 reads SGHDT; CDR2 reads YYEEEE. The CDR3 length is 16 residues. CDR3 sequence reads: CASSLYVAGVGETQYF. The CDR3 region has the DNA TGTGCCAGCAGCTTGTATGTAGCGGGAGTGGGGGAGACCCAGTACTTC.

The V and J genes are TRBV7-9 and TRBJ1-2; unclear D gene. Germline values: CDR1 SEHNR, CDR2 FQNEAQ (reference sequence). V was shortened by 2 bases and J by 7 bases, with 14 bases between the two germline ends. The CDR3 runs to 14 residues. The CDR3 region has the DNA TGTGCCAGCAGCTTAAAGGAAACATCAGGTGGCTACACCTTC. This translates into CASSLKETSGGYTF.

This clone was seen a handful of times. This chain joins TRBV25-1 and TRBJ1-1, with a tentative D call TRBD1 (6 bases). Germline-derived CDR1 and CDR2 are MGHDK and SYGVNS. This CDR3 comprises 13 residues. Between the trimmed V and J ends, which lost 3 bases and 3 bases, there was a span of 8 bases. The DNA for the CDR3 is TGTGCCAGCAGTGAGGGACACTACACTGAAGCTTTCTTT. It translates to CASSEGHYTEAFF.

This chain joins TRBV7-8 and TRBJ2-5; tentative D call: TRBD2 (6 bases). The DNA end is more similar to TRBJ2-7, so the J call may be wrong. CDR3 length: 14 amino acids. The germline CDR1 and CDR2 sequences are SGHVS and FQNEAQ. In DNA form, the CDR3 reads TGTGCCAGCAGCTTAGGGCGGGAAGGGTACGAGCAGTACTTC. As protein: CASSLGREGYEQYF.

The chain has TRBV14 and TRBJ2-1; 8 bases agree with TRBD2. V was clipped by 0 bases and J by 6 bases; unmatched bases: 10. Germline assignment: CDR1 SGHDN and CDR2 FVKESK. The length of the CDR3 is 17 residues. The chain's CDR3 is CASSQELAEGWVNEQFF. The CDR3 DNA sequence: TGTGCCAGCAGCCAAGAACTAGCGGAAGGATGGGTCAATGAGCAGTTCTTC.

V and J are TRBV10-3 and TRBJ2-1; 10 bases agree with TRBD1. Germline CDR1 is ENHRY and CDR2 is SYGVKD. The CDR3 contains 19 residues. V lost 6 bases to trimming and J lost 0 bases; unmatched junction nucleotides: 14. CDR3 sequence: CAIRGTGATRLNSYNEQFF. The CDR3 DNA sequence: TGTGCCATCAGAGGGACAGGGGCCACTCGACTTAACTCCTACAATGAGCAGTTCTTC.

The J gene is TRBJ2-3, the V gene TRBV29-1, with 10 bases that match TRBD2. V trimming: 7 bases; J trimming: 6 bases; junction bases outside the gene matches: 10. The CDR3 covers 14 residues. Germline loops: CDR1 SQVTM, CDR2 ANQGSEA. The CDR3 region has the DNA TGCAGCGCGCGCGGAGCGGGAGGGGGGGATACGCAGTATTTT. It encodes CSARGAGGGDTQYF.

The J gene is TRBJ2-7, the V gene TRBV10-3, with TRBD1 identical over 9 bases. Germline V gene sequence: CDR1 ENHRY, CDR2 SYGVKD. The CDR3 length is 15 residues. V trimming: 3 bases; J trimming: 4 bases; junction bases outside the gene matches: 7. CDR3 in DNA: TGTGCCATCAGTGACCATCACGACAGGGGGTACGAGCAGTACTTC. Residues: CAISDHHDRGYEQYF.

The CDR3 region has the DNA TGTGCCAGTAGTCCCCGGGGGGTAGCGTCAGCCTACGAGCAGTACTTC. Its protein product is CASSPRGVASAYEQYF. The chain recombines TRBV19 with TRBJ2-7, with 7 bases identical to TRBD2. J gave up 2 bases and V 5 bases, and 12 bases lay outside the gene matches. The CDR3 has 16 residues. Germline loops: CDR1 LNHDA, CDR2 SQIVND (reference sequence).

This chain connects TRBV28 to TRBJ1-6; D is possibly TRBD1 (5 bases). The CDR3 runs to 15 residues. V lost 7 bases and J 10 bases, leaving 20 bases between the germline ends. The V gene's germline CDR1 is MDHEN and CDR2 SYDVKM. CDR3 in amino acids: CASTSDSGVRSPLHF. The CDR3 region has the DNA TGTGCCAGCACCTCGGATTCGGGGGTACGGTCACCCCTCCACTTT.

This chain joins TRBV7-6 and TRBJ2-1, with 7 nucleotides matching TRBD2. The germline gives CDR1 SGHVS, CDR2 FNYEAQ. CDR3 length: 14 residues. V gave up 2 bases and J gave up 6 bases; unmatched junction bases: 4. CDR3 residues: CASSLYASGNEQFF. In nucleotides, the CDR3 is TGTGCCAGCAGCTTATATGCTAGCGGCAATGAGCAGTTCTTC.

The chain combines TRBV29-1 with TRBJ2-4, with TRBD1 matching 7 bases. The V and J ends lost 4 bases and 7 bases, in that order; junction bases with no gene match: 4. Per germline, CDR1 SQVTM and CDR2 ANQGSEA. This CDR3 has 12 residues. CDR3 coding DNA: TGCAGCGTTGGACAGGGAATGAACATTCAGTACTTC. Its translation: CSVGQGMNIQYF.

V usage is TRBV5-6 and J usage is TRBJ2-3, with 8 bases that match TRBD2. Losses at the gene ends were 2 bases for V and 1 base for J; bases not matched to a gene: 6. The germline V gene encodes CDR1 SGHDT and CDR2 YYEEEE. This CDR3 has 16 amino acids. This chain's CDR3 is CASSFGLAGGTDTQYF. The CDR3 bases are TGTGCCAGCAGCTTTGGGCTAGCGGGTGGCACAGATACGCAGTATTTT.

CDR3 residues: CASSLVATDTQYF. CDR3 in DNA: TGTGCCAGCAGCTTGGTAGCCACAGATACGCAGTATTTT. The chain joins TRBV5-4 to TRBJ2-3; no clear D gene. V was pared by 0 bases and J by 2 bases, with 4 bases between. Germline V gives CDR1 SGHNT, CDR2 YYREEE (reference sequence). The CDR3 length is 13 residues.

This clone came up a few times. CDR3 in amino acids: CASRPGSAYEQYF. CDR3 nucleotides: TGTGCCAGCAGGCCCGGGAGTGCCTACGAGCAGTACTTC. The rearrangement links TRBV28 to TRBJ2-7; D possibly corresponds to TRBD2 (6 bases). Germline lookup yields CDR1 MDHEN and CDR2 SYDVKM. CDR3 length equals 13 residues. Trimming pared 6 bases from V and 2 bases from J, leaving 11 bases between.

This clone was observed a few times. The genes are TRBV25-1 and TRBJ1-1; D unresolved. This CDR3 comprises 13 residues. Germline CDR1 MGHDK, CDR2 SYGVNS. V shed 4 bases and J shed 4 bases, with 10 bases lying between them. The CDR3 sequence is CASSAGISTEAFF. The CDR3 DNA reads TGTGCCAGCAGTGCGGGTATCAGCACTGAAGCTTTCTTT.

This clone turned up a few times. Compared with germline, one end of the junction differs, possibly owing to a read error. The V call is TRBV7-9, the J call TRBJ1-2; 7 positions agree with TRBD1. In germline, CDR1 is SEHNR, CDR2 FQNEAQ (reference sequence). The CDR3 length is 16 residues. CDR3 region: CSSSLTGQVGVYGYTF. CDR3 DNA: TGTTCCAGCAGCTTAACAGGACAGGTGGGGGTCTATGGCTACACCTTC. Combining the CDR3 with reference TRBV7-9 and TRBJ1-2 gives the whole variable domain DTGVSQNPRHKITKRGQNVTFRCDPISEHNRLYWYRQTLGQGPEFLTYFQNEAQLEKSRLLSDRFSAERPKGSFSTLEIQRTEQGDSAMYLCSSSLTGQVGVYGYTFGSGTRLTVV.

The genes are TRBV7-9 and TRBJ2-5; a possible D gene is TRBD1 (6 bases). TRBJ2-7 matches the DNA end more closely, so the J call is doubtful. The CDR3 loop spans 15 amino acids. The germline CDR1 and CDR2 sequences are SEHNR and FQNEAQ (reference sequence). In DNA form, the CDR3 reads TGTGCCAGCAGCTTAGCGGACAGAAAACCCTACGAGCAGTACTTC. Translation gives CASSLADRKPYEQYF.